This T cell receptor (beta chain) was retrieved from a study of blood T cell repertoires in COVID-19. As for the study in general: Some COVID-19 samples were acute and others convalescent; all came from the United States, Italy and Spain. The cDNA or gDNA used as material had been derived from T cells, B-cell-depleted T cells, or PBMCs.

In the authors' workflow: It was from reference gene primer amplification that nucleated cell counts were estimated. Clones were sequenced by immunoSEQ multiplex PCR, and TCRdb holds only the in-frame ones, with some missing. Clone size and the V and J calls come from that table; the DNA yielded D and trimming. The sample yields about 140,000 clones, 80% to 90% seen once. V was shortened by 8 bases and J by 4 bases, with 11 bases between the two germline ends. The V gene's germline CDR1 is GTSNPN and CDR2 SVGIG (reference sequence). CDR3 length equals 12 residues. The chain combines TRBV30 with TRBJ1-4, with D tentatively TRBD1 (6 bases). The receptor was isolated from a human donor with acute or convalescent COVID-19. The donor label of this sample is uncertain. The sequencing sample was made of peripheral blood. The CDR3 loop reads CAARGSNEKLFF. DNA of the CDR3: TGTGCCGCCAGGGGTAGTAATGAAAAACTGTTTTTT.